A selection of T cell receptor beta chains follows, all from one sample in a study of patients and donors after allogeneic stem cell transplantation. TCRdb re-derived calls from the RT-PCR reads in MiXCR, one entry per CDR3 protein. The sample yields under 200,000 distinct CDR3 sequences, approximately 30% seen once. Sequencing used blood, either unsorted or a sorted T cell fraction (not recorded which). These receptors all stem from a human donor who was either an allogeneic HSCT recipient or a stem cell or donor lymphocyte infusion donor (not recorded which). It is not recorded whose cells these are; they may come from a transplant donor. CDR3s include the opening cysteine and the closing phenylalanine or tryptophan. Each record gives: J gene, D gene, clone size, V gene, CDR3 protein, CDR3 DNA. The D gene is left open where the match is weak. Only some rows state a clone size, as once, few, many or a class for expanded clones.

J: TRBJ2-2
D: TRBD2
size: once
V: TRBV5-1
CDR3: CASSLRAGGMTGELFF
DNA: TGCGCCAGCAGCTTGCGGGCGGGAGGTATGACCGGGGAGCTGTTTTTT

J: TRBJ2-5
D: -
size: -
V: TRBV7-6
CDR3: CASSWSRVWGETQYF
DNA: TGTGCCAGCAGCTGGAGCAGGGTTTGGGGGGAGACCCAGTACTTC

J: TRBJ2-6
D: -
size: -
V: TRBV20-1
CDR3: CSARAGVLGSGANVLTF
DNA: TGCAGTGCTAGAGCTGGGGTTTTGGGCTCTGGGGCCAACGTCCTGACTTTC

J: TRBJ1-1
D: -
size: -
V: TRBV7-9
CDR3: CASSLVPGFRDTEAFF
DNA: TGTGCCAGCAGCTTAGTACCAGGGTTCCGAGATACTGAAGCTTTCTTT

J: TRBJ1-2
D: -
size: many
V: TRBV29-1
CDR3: CSVVGLHGYTF
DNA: TGCAGCGTTGTAGGGCTTCATGGCTACACCTTC

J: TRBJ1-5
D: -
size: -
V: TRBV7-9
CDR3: CASSKWEANQPQHF
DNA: TGTGCCAGCAGCAAGTGGGAAGCCAATCAGCCCCAGCATTTT

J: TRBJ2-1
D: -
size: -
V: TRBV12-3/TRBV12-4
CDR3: CASSLRADPSNEQFF
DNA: TGTGCCAGCAGTTTAAGGGCGGACCCTAGTAATGAGCAGTTCTTC

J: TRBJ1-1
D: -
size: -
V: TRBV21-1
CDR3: CASSKVDAGLNTEAFF
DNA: TGTGCCAGCAGCAAAGTAGATGCAGGCCTGAACACTGAAGCTTTCTTT

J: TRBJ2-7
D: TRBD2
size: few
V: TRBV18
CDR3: CASSRPGLVAYEQYF
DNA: TGTGCCAGCTCACGACCGGGACTAGTGGCATACGAGCAGTACTTC

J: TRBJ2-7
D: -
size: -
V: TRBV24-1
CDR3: CATSDLGDTTYEQYF
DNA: TGTGCCACCAGTGATCTCGGAGACACAACCTACGAGCAGTACTTC

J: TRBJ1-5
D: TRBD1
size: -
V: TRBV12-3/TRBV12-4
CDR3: CASSPAGGDRGNQPQHF
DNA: TGTGCCAGCAGTCCTGCTGGTGGGGACAGGGGCAATCAGCCCCAGCATTTT